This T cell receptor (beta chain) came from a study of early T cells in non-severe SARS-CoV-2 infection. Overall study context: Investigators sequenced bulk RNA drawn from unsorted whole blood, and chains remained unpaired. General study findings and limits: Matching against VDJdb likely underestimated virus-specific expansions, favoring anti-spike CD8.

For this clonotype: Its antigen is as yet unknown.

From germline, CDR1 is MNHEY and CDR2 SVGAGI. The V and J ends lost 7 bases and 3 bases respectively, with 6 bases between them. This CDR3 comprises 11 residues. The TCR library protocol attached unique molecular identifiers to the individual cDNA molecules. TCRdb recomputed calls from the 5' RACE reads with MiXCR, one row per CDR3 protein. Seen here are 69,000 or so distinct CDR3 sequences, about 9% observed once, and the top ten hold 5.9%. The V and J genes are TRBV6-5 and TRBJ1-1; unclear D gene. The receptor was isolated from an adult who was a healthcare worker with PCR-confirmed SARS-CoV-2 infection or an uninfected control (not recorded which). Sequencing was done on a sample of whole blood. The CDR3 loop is CASMRDTEAFF. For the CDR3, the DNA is TGTGCCAGCATGAGGGACACTGAAGCTTTCTTT.